The source of this T cell receptor (beta chain) is a study of shared clonotypes between healthy human individuals. This CDR3 region has 14 residues. Germline V gene data show CDR1 as SGHVS and CDR2 as FQNEAQ. The V end was cut by 1 base, the J end by 6 bases, with 10 bases between. Replicate PCRs from sorted subsets contained roughly 200 ng DNA, which is 29,000 or so T cell genomes. Repertoires were generated with immunoSEQ multiplex PCR, while TCRdb's copy carries only in-frame clones and drops some. The sample gives around 720,000 clones, less than 80% of which show up once; around 1.8% is in the top ten.

Specimen: memory CD4+ T cells sorted from blood. Documented subset: CD45RA-negative fraction. The TCR was taken from a woman in her 30s in good health. The chain links TRBV7-8 to TRBJ1-5; D is undetermined. Here the CDR3 reads CASSLGGIAQPQHF. The CDR3 coding sequence is TGTGCCAGCAGCTTAGGCGGTATAGCTCAGCCCCAGCATTTT.